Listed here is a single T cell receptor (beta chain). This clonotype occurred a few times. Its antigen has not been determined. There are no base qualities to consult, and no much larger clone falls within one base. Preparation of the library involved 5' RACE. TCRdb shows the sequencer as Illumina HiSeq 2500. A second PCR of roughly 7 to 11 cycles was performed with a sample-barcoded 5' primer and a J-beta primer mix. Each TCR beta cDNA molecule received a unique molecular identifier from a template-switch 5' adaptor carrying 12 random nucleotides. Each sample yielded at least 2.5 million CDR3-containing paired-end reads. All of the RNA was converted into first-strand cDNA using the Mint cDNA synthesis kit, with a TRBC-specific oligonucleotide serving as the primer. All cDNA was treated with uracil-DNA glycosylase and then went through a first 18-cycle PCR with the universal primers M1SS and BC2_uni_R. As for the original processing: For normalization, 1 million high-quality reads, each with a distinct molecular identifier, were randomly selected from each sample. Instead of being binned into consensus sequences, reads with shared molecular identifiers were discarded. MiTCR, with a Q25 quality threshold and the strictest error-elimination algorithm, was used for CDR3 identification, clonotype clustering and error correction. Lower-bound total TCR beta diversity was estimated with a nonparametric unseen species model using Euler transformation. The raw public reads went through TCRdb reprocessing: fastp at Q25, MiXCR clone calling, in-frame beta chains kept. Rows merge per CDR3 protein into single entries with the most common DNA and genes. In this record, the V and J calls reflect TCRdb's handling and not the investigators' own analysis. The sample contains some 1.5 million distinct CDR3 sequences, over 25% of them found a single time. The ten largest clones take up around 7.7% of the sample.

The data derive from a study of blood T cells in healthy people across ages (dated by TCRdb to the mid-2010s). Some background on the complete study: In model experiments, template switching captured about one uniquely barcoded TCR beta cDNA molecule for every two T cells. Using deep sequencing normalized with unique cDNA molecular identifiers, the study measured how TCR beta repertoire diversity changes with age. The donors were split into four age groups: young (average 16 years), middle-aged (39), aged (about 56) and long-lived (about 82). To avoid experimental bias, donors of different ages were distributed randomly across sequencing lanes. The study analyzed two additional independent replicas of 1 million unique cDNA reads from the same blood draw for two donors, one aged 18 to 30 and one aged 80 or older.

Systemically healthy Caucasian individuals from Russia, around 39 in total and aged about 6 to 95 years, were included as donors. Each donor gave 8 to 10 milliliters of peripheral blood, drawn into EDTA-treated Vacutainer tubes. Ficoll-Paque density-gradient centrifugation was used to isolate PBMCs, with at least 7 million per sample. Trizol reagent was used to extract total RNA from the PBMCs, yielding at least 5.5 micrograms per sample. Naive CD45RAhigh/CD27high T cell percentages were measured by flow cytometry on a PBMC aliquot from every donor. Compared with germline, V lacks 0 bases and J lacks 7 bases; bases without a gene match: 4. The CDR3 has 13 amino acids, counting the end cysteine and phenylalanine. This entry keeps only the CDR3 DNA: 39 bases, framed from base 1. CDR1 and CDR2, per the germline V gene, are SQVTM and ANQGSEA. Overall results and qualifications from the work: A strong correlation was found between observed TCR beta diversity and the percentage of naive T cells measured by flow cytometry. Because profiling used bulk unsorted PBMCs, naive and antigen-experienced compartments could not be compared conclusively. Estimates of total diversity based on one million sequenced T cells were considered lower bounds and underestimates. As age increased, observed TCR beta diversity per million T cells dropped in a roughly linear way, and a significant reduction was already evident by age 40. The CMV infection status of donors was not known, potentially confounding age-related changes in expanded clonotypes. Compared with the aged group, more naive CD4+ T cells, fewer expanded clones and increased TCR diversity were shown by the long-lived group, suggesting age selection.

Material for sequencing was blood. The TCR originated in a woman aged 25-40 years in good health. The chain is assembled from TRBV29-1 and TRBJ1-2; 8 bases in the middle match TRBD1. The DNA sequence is TGCAGCGTTGAAGACAGGGGGCAGTCTGGCTACACCTTC. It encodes CSVEDRGQSGYTF.